This entry lists 31 T cell receptor beta chains sequenced from one sample in a study of T cell changes during pregnancy in multiple sclerosis. The repertoire was sequenced with immunoSEQ multiplex PCR; TCRdb's copy has only in-frame clones and lacks some. Here the sample spans more than 55,000 clones, approximately 91% being singletons. Material: peripheral blood, obtained in the second trimester of pregnancy. These receptors came from a female donor with multiple sclerosis, enrolled in a pregnancy study.

The CDR3 bases are TGTGCTAGTGCCTTCGGGGGAACAGATAATTCACCCCTCCACTTT. Translated: CASAFGGTDNSPLHF. The chain employs TRBV12-5 and TRBJ1-6, with a possible D match to TRBD1 (5 bases). CDR1 and CDR2 from the germline V gene are LGHNT and FRNRAP. The V gene lost 7 bases and the J gene lost 5 bases, with 15 bases spanning the gap. The CDR3 has 15 amino acids.

The CDR3 DNA reads as TGTGCCAGCAGCTTAATGGGGGGGGAGTACAATGAGCAGTTCTTC. It encodes CASSLMGGEYNEQFF. This chain links TRBV7-3 with TRBJ2-1, with 7 bases matching TRBD2. Per germline, CDR1 SGHTA and CDR2 FQGTGA. This CDR3 is built from 15 residues. J was trimmed by 4 bases and V by 1 base; bases with no gene match: 4.

The gene calls are TRBV10-2 and TRBJ2-1; TRBD2 matches 12 bases. Germline V lookup: CDR1 WSHSY, CDR2 SAAADI. Trimming at V came to 6 bases and at J to 6 bases, leaving 12 bases not matched to a gene. The CDR3 is 17 residues long. The CDR3 nucleotides read TGCGCCAGCAGACCCATCCTCCTAGCGGGGGGGCCCAATGAGCAGTTCTTC. It is translated as CASRPILLAGGPNEQFF.

The CDR3 reads CASSSTVGTEAFF. CDR3 bases: TGCGCCAGCAGCTCCACGGTCGGGACTGAAGCTTTCTTT. This chain links TRBV5-1 with TRBJ1-1; D is unresolved. Germline values: CDR1 SGHRS, CDR2 YFSETQ. Trimming stripped 3 bases from V and 5 bases from J, with 11 bases between. The CDR3 spans 13 residues.

Written as DNA, the CDR3 is TGTGCCTGGAGGAGGGGGGGGGCAGGGGCCTACGAGCAGTACTTC. Its protein product is CAWRRGGAGAYEQYF. This rearrangement joins TRBV30 to TRBJ2-7; D might be TRBD2 (7 bases). V lost 3 bases to trimming and J lost 2 bases, with 17 bases between them. The CDR3 has 15 residues. Germline-derived CDR1 and CDR2 are GTSNPN and SVGIG (reference sequence).

The chain couples TRBV4-1 to TRBJ2-5, with 11 bases lining up with TRBD2. The V gene end was trimmed by 5 bases and the J gene end by 2 bases; junction bases not matched to a gene: 4. The CDR3 sequence is 15 residues long. Germline V gene data show CDR1 as MGHRA and CDR2 as YSYEKL. The CDR3 region has the DNA TGCGCCAGCAGCGATCTAGCGGGGGGTCAAGAGACCCAGTACTTC. Protein sequence: CASSDLAGGQETQYF.

This clone has a single count. The genes are TRBV19 and TRBJ1-5; D may be TRBD1 (6 bases). This CDR3 is 15 amino acids long. The germline V gene has CDR1 LNHDA and CDR2 SQIVND (reference sequence). Trimming removed 2 bases from V and 3 bases from J, with 11 bases in between. The CDR3, as DNA: TGTGCCAGTAGTATATGGGAGGGGGTCAATCAGCCCCAGCATTTT. Residues: CASSIWEGVNQPQHF.

In its sample, this clone was seen once. The chain links TRBV5-1 to TRBJ1-6, with D hard to call. The CDR3 loop spans 16 amino acids. The ends were cut back, 0 bases at V and 0 bases at J, with 7 bases in the middle. Germline values: CDR1 SGHRS, CDR2 YFSETQ. CDR3 region: CASSLGVSSYNSPLHF. The CDR3 DNA follows: TGCGCCAGCAGCTTGGGAGTAAGCTCCTATAATTCACCCCTCCACTTT.

V is TRBV20-1 and J is TRBJ1-1; TRBD1 might be the D (6 bases). There are 9 residues in the CDR3. Germline V gene data show CDR1 as DFQATT and CDR2 as SNEGSKA (reference sequence). The CDR3 loop is CRAGERAFF. CDR3 in DNA: TGCAGAGCAGGGGAGAGAGCTTTCTTT.

The chain uses TRBV7-2 and TRBJ2-7, with TRBD1 matching 9 bases. Germline V gene lookup returns CDR1 SGHTA and CDR2 FQGNSA. The CDR3 is made up of 14 amino acids. The junction had 5 bases not matched to a gene; V was cut back by 3 bases and J by 5 bases. The CDR3: CASSFHRGQNEQYF. Here the CDR3 DNA reads TGTGCCAGCAGCTTCCACAGGGGGCAGAACGAGCAGTACTTC. Complete variable domain (other parts from reference TRBV7-2 and TRBJ2-7): GAGVSQSPSNKVTEKGKDVELRCDPISGHTALYWYRQSLGQGLEFLIYFQGNSAPDKSGLPSDRFSAERTGGSVSTLTIQRTQQEDSAVYLCASSFHRGQNEQYFGPGTRLTVT.

This clone has just a few counts. This sequence joins TRBV19 and TRBJ1-2, with D perhaps TRBD1 (5 bases). The CDR3 is made up of 14 amino acids. Germline loops: CDR1 LNHDA, CDR2 SQIVND (reference sequence). V was cut by 7 bases and J by 2 bases, with 14 bases left in between. The CDR3 loop is CASTLTVGNYGYTF. DNA of the CDR3: TGTGCCAGTACCCTGACAGTGGGAAACTATGGCTACACCTTC.

This chain uses TRBV5-5 with TRBJ1-1; 7 positions match TRBD1. The J segment lost 7 bases and the V segment lost 0 bases, leaving 9 bases of the junction unmatched. Germline CDR1 SGHKS, CDR2 YYEKEE (reference sequence). This CDR3 has 15 amino acids. The CDR3 coding sequence is TGTGCCAGCAGCTTGGCAGTCCAGGGGGGCGGTGAAGCTTTCTTT. It yields the protein CASSLAVQGGGEAFF.

This chain uses TRBV29-1 with TRBJ1-1; 9 nucleotides agree with TRBD1. The V and J ends lost 5 bases and 11 bases, in that order; junction bases with no gene match: 9. This CDR3 has 12 residues. Germline V gene sequence: CDR1 SQVTM, CDR2 ANQGSEA. In nucleotides, the CDR3 is TGCAGCGTTTTGGGACAGGGAATCGGGGCTTTCTTT. Its protein is CSVLGQGIGAFF.

The V and J genes are TRBV27 and TRBJ2-3, with D maybe TRBD1 (7 bases). V gave up 6 bases and J gave up 5 bases, with 21 bases separating them. CDR1 is MNHEY, CDR2 SMNVEV, per germline (reference sequence). The CDR3 is made up of 16 amino acids. The DNA of the CDR3 is TGTGCCAGCAGGTTAACGCAGGGGGGACGGGGAGATACGCAGTATTTT. Residues: CASRLTQGGRGDTQYF.

This sequence joins TRBV7-9 and TRBJ1-1; D uncertain. The germline V gene has CDR1 SEHNR and CDR2 FQNEAQ (reference sequence). The ends were cut back, 5 bases at V and 1 base at J, with 11 bases in the middle. The CDR3 spans 14 residues. The CDR3 DNA follows: TGTGCCAGCAGCGCGCCCTCGGGGAACACTGAAGCTTTCTTT. Protein: CASSAPSGNTEAFF. Supplemented by reference TRBV7-9 and TRBJ1-1, the full variable domain reads DTGVSQNPRHKITKRGQNVTFRCDPISEHNRLYWYRQTLGQGPEFLTYFQNEAQLEKSRLLSDRFSAERPKGSFSTLEIQRTEQGDSAMYLCASSAPSGNTEAFFGQGTRLTVV.

The rearrangement links TRBV7-9 to TRBJ2-1; 7 nucleotides agree with TRBD1. V was pared by 8 bases and J by 7 bases, with 2 bases of the junction left unmatched. Germline assignment: CDR1 SEHNR and CDR2 FQNEAQ (reference sequence). There are 11 residues in the CDR3. CDR3 DNA sequence: TGTGCCAGCCAACAGGGGAATGAGCAGTTCTTC. Protein sequence: CASQQGNEQFF.

The CDR3 region has the DNA TGTGCCAGCAGTCAAGCGGGGACTAGCGGCTACAATGAGCAGTTCTTC. Translating gives CASSQAGTSGYNEQFF. V is TRBV7-9 and J is TRBJ2-1, with TRBD2 matching 11 bases. Per germline, CDR1 SEHNR and CDR2 FQNEAQ (reference sequence). V gave up 6 bases and J gave up 3 bases; unmatched junction bases: 7. The CDR3 contains 16 residues.

The chain employs TRBV7-2 and TRBJ2-7, with D possibly matching TRBD1 (5 bases). This CDR3 has 15 residues. The V and J ends lost 5 bases and 3 bases respectively, with 17 bases between them. Germline CDR1 is SGHTA and CDR2 is FQGNSA. CDR3 sequence (DNA): TGTGCCAGCAGCCCATCCTTCGGGCAGGGCTACGAGCAGTACTTC. It specifies CASSPSFGQGYEQYF.

In its sample, this clone is medium-sized (0.01 to 0.1%). This rearrangement joins TRBV6-4 to TRBJ2-3, with TRBD2 identical over 8 bases. The CDR3 length is 14 residues. Trimming took 3 bases from V and 1 from J; bases not matched to a gene: 0. Germline CDR1 is MRHNA and CDR2 is SNTAGT. This CDR3 is CASSEAGGTDTQYF. CDR3 DNA sequence: TGTGCCAGCAGTGAAGCGGGGGGCACAGATACGCAGTATTTT.

The rearrangement links TRBV27 to TRBJ1-1; D is perhaps TRBD1 (6 bases). CDR1 and CDR2 from the germline V gene are MNHEY and SMNVEV (reference sequence). CDR3 length: 14 residues. The V end was cut by 2 bases, the J end by 7 bases, with 14 bases between. DNA of the CDR3: TGTGCCAGCAGTTTAAACAGGGCGAGGGTTGAAGCTTTCTTT. Translated: CASSLNRARVEAFF.

This chain connects TRBV7-9 to TRBJ2-5, with D possibly being TRBD1 (6 bases). Germline V CDR1 and CDR2: SEHNR, FQNEAQ (reference sequence). This CDR3 has 14 amino acids. V dropped 4 bases and J dropped 4 bases, with 13 bases sitting between them. In DNA, the CDR3 is TGTGCCAGCAGCTCGGACAGCCTCTTAGAGACCCAGTACTTC. Translating it yields CASSSDSLLETQYF.

The chain employs TRBV10-3 and TRBJ2-7; 9 bases agree with TRBD1. The trim removed 3 bases at V and 3 bases at J, leaving 3 bases unmatched. The V gene's germline CDR1 is ENHRY and CDR2 SYGVKD. The CDR3 sequence is 14 residues long. CDR3 nucleotides: TGTGCCATCAGTGACGGGGACAGGGACTACGAGCAGTACTTC. As protein: CAISDGDRDYEQYF.

This chain joins TRBV5-6 and TRBJ2-6; D uncertain. The CDR3 covers 15 residues. Germline V gene data show CDR1 as SGHDT and CDR2 as YYEEEE. Trimming left V 5 bases short and J 0 bases short, with 9 bases between. The CDR3 here is CASSPQSSGANVLTF. DNA of the CDR3: TGTGCCAGCAGTCCTCAGTCCTCTGGGGCCAACGTCCTGACTTTC.

The chain is built from TRBV30 and TRBJ2-3, with D tentatively TRBD2 (6 bases). The CDR3 spans 11 residues. V dropped 8 bases and J dropped 7 bases, with 13 bases sitting between them. The germline gives CDR1 GTSNPN, CDR2 SVGIG (reference sequence). Here the CDR3 reads CAGLRGYTQYF. CDR3 bases: TGTGCCGGACTCCGGGGGTATACGCAGTATTTT.

V gene TRBV5-5 combines with J gene TRBJ1-2; no reliable D call. Germline loops: CDR1 SGHKS, CDR2 YYEKEE (reference sequence). V was clipped by 4 bases and J by 3 bases, with 16 bases between them. The CDR3 totals 15 residues. CDR3 DNA: TGTGCCAGCAGCCTAGCACGGGCTACCGACTATGGCTACACCTTC. This gives the protein CASSLARATDYGYTF.

In this sample, this clone turned up once. The J gene is TRBJ1-5, the V gene TRBV4-1; TRBD1 might be the D (5 bases). The CDR3 sequence is 13 residues long. Trimming left V 4 bases short and J 3 bases short, with 7 bases between. The germline V gene encodes CDR1 MGHRA and CDR2 YSYEKL. The CDR3 coding sequence is TGCGCCAGCAGCCTACAGGACAATCAGCCCCAGCATTTT. It encodes CASSLQDNQPQHF.

The genes are TRBV7-2 and TRBJ2-2, with TRBD2 as a possible D gene (7 bases). Trimming removed 2 bases at V and 5 bases at J, with 15 bases between. Germline lookup yields CDR1 SGHTA and CDR2 FQGNSA. This CDR3 is built from 16 residues. The CDR3 reads CASSLFGGRKTGELFF. The DNA for the CDR3 is TGTGCCAGCAGCTTATTCGGGGGGCGCAAGACCGGGGAGCTGTTTTTT. Together with reference TRBV7-2 and TRBJ2-2, the CDR3 gives the full variable domain: GAGVSQSPSNKVTEKGKDVELRCDPISGHTALYWYRQSLGQGLEFLIYFQGNSAPDKSGLPSDRFSAERTGGSVSTLTIQRTQQEDSAVYLCASSLFGGRKTGELFFGEGSRLTVL.

This chain connects TRBV7-9 to TRBJ1-2; TRBD1 aligns across 10 bases. V was pared by 6 bases and J by 6 bases, with 10 bases of the junction left unmatched. Germline V gives CDR1 SEHNR, CDR2 FQNEAQ (reference sequence). The length of the CDR3 is 15 residues. The CDR3 DNA is TGTGCCAGCAGTTCTGGGACAGGGGAATTAAATGGCTACACCTTC. Translation: CASSSGTGELNGYTF. Based on the CDR3 plus reference TRBV7-9 and TRBJ1-2, the full variable domain is DTGVSQNPRHKITKRGQNVTFRCDPISEHNRLYWYRQTLGQGPEFLTYFQNEAQLEKSRLLSDRFSAERPKGSFSTLEIQRTEQGDSAMYLCASSSGTGELNGYTFGSGTRLTVV.

This rearrangement joins TRBV25-1 to TRBJ2-2; 8 bases fit TRBD1. Trimming removed 1 base from V and 4 bases from J; junction bases left unmatched: 5. The length of the CDR3 is 16 residues. The germline V gene has CDR1 MGHDK and CDR2 SYGVNS. In DNA form, the CDR3 reads TGTGCCAGCAGTGAATCCAGGGGGCGAGGCACCGGGGAGCTGTTTTTT. Encoded protein: CASSESRGRGTGELFF.

The rearrangement uses TRBV1 and TRBJ2-7; TRBD2 was called by the table and not checked on the DNA. TRBV1 is recorded as a pseudogene. The CDR3 extends over 13 amino acids. CDR3 in DNA: TGCACCAGCAGCCAAGTATGGGGGGACGAGCAGTACTTC. The encoded protein is CTSSQVWGDEQYF.

The CDR3 DNA reads as TGCGCCAGCAGCCATGTTCCGGGACAGGGGAAGGGGGACACTGAAGCTTTCTTT. It codes for CASSHVPGQGKGDTEAFF. This chain joins TRBV4-1 and TRBJ1-1, with TRBD1 matching 10 bases. Germline values: CDR1 MGHRA, CDR2 YSYEKL. After removal of 3 bases from V and 3 bases from J, the junction contained 13 bases not matched to a gene. The CDR3 consists of 18 residues.